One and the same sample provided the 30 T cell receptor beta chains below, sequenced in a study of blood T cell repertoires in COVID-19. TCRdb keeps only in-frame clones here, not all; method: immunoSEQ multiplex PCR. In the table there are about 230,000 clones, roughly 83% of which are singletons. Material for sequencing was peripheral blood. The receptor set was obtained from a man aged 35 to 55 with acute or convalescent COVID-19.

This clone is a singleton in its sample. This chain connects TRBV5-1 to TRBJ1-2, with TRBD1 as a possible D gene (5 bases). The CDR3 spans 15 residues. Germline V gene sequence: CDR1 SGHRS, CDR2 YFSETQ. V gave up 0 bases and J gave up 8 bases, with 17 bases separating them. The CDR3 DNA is TGCGCCAGCAGCTTGGCCTTCCCGGCACCAGGGGGCTACACCTTC. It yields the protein CASSLAFPAPGGYTF.

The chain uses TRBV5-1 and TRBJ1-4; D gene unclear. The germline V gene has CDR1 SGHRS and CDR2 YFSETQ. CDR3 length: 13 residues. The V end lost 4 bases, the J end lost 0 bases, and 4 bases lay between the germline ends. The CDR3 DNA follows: TGCGCCAGCAGCGTAGCAACTAATGAAAAACTGTTTTTT. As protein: CASSVATNEKLFF.

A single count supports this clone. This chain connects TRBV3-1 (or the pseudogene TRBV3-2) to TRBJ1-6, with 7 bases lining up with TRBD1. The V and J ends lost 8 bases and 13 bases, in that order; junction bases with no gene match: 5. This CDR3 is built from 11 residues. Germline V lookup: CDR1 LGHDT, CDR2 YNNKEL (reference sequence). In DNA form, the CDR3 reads TGTGCCAGCGGTAAGGGACAGCCCCTCCACTTT. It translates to CASGKGQPLHF.

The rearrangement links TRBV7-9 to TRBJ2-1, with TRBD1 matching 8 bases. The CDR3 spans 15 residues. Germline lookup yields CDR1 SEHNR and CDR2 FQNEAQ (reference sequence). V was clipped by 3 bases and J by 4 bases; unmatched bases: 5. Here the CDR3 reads CASSFMGQVYNEQFF. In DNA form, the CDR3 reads TGTGCCAGCAGCTTTATGGGACAGGTATACAATGAGCAGTTCTTC.

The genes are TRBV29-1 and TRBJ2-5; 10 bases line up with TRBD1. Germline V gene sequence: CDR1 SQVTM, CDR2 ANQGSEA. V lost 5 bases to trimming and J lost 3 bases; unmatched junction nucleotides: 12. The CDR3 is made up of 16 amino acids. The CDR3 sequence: CSVNGGRDRGEETQYF. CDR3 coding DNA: TGCAGCGTTAATGGCGGACGGGACAGGGGCGAAGAGACCCAGTACTTC. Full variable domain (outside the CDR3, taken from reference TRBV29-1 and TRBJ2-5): SAVISQKPSRDICQRGTSLTIQCQVDSQVTMMFWYRQQPGQSLTLIATANQGSEATYESGFVIDKFPISRPNLTFSTLTVSNMSPEDSSIYLCSVNGGRDRGEETQYFGPGTRLLVL.

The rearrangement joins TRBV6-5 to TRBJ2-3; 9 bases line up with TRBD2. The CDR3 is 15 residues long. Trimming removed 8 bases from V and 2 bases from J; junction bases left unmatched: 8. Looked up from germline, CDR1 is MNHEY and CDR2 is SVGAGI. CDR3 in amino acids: CASSGGGRDTDTQYF. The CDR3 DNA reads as TGTGCCAGCTCCGGAGGCGGGAGGGACACAGATACGCAGTATTTT.

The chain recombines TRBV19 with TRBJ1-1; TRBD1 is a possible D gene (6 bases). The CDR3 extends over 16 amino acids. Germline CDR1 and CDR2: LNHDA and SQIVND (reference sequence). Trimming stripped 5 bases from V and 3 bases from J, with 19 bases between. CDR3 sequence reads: CASSSRRGRTDTEAFF. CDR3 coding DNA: TGTGCCAGTAGTTCCCGGCGGGGGAGGACAGACACTGAAGCTTTCTTT. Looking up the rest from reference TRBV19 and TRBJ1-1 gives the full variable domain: DGGITQSPKYLFRKEGQNVTLSCEQNLNHDAMYWYRQDPGQGLRLIYYSQIVNDFQKGDIAEGYSVSREKKESFPLTVTSAQKNPTAFYLCASSSRRGRTDTEAFFGQGTRLTVV.

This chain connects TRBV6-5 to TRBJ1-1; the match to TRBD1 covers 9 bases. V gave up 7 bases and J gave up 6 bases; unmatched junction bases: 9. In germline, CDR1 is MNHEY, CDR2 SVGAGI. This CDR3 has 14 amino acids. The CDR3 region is CASTRDRDLAEAFF. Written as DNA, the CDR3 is TGTGCCAGCACCAGGGACAGGGATTTAGCTGAAGCTTTCTTT.

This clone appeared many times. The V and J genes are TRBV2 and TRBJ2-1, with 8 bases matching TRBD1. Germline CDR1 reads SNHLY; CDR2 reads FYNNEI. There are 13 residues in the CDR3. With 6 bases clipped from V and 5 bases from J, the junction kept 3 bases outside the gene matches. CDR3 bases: TGTGCCAGCAGGGACAGGGTCAACAATGAGCAGTTCTTC. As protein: CASRDRVNNEQFF.

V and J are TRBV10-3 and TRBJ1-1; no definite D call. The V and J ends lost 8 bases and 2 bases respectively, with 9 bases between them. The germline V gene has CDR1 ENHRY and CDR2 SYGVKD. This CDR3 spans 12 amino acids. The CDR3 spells CAIGPGNTEAFF. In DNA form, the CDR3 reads TGTGCCATCGGTCCGGGTAACACTGAAGCTTTCTTT.

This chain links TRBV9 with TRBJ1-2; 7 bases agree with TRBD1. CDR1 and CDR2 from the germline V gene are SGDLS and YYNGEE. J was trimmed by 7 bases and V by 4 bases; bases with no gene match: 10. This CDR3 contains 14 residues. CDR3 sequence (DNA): TGTGCCAGCAGCTCTCCAGGGGGAGAAAGTGGCTACACCTTC. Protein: CASSSPGGESGYTF.

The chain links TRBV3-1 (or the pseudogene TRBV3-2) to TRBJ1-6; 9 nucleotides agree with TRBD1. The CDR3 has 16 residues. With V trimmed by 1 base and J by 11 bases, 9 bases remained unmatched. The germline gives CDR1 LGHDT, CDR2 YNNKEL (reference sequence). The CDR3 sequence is CASSQGTTGGETPLHF. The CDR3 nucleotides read TGTGCCAGCAGCCAAGGAACAACAGGGGGCGAAACACCCCTCCACTTT.

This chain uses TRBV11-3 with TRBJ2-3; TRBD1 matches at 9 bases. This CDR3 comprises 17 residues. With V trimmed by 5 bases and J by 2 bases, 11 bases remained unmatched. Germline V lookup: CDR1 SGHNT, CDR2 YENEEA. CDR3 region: CASSPGQGPWATDTQYF. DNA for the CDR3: TGTGCCAGCAGCCCCGGACAGGGGCCCTGGGCCACAGATACGCAGTATTTT.

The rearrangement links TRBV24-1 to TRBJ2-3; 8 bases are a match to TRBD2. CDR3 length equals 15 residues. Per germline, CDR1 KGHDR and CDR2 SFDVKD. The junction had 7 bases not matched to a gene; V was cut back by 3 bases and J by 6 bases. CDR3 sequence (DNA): TGTGCCACCAGTGATGCTAGCGGGTCTATTGATACGCAGTATTTT. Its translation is CATSDASGSIDTQYF.

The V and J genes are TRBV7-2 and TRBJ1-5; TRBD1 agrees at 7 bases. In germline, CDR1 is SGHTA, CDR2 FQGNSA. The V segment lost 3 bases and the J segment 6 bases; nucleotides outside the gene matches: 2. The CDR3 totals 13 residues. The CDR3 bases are TGTGCCAGCAGCTTCTACAGGGGTCAGCCCCAGCATTTT. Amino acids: CASSFYRGQPQHF.

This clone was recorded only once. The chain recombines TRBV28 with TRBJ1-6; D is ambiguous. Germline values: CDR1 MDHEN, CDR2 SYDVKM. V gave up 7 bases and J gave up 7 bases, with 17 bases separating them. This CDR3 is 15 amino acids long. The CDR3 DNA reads TGTGCCAGCATCATGGGAGGGTCCAGGAATTCACCCCTCCACTTT. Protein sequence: CASIMGGSRNSPLHF.

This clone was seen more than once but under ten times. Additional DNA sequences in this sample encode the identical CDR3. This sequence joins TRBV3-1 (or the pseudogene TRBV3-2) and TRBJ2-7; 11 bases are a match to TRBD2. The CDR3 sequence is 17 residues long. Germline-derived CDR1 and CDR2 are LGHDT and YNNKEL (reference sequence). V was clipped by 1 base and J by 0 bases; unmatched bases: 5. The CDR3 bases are TGTGCCAGCAGCCAAGCCCCCGGGACTAGCGGCTCCTACGAGCAGTACTTC. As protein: CASSQAPGTSGSYEQYF.

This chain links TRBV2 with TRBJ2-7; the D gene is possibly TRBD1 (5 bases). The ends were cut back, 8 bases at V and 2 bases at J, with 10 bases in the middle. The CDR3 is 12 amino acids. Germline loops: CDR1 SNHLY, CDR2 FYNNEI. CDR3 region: CASGQTPYEQYF. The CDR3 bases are TGTGCCAGCGGACAAACCCCCTACGAGCAGTACTTC.

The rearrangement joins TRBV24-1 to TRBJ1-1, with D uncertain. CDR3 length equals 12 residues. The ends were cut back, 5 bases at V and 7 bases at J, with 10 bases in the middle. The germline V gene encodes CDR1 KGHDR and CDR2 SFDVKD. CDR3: CATSVMSFEAFF. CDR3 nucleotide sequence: TGTGCCACCAGTGTAATGTCCTTTGAAGCTTTCTTT.

DNA for the CDR3: TGTGCCAGCAGCTTTACTCCCTATAACAATGAGCAGTTCTTC. The encoded protein is CASSFTPYNNEQFF. The chain combines TRBV5-4 with TRBJ2-1; D call uncertain. The CDR3 is 14 amino acids. The germline V and J ends were trimmed by 2 bases and 5 bases, with 11 bases remaining between them. Looked up from germline, CDR1 is SGHNT and CDR2 is YYREEE (reference sequence).

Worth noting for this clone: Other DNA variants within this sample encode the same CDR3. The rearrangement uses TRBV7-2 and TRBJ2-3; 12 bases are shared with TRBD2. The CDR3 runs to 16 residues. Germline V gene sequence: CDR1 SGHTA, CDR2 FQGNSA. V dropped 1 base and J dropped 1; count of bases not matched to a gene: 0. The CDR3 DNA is TGTGCCAGCAGCTTAGGACTAGCGGGAGGCACAGATACGCAGTATTTT. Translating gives CASSLGLAGGTDTQYF.

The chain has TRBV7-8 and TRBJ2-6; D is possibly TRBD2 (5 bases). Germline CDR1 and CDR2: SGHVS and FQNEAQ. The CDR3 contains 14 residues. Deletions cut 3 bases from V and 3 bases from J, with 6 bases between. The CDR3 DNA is TGTGCCAGCAGCTTCACTAGTGGGGCCAACGTCCTGACTTTC. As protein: CASSFTSGANVLTF.

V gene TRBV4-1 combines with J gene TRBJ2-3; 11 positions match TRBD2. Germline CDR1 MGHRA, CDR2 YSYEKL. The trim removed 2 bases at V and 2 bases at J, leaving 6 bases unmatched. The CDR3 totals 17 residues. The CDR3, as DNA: TGCGCCAGCAGCCAACGGGGGACTAGCGGTCCCACAGATACGCAGTATTTT. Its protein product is CASSQRGTSGPTDTQYF.

CDR3 region: CASRRTDNQPQHF. CDR3 DNA: TGTGCCAGCAGACGGACAGACAATCAGCCCCAGCATTTT. This chain links TRBV6-5 with TRBJ1-5, with D tentatively TRBD1 (6 bases). The V end was cut by 6 bases, the J end by 3 bases, with 9 bases between. The germline CDR1 and CDR2 sequences are MNHEY and SVGAGI. This CDR3 contains 13 residues.

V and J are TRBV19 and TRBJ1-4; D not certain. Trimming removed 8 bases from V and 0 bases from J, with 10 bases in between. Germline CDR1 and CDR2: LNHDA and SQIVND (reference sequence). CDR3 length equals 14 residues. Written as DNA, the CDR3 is TGTGCCAGTTCGGGAGTGGCAACTAATGAAAAACTGTTTTTT. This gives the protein CASSGVATNEKLFF.

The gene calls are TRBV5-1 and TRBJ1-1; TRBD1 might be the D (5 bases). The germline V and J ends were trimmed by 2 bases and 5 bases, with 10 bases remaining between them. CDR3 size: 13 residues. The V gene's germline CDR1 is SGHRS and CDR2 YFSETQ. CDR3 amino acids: CASSFQGRTEAFF. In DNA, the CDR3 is TGCGCCAGCAGCTTTCAGGGAAGGACTGAAGCTTTCTTT.

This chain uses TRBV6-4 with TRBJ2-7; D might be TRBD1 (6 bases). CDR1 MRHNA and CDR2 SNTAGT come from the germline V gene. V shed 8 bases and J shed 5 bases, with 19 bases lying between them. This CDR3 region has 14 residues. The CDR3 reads CASRKDSYSNEQYF. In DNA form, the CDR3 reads TGTGCCAGCCGGAAGGACAGTTACTCGAACGAGCAGTACTTC.

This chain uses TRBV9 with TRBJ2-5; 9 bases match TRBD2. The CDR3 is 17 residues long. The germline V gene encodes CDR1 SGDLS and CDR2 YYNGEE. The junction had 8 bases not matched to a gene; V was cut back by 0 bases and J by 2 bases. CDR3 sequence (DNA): TGTGCCAGCAGCGTAGGAAGGGGACTAGCTTTGCAAGAGACCCAGTACTTC. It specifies CASSVGRGLALQETQYF. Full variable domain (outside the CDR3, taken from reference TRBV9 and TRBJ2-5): DSGVTQTPKHLITATGQRVTLRCSPRSGDLSVYWYQQSLDQGLQFLIQYYNGEERAKGNILERFSAQQFPDLHSELNLSSLELGDSALYFCASSVGRGLALQETQYFGPGTRLLVL.

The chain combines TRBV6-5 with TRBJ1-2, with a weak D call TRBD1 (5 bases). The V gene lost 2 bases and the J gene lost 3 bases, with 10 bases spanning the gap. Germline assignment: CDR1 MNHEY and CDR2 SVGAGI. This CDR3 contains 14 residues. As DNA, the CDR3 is TGTGCCAGCAGTTACAGGGGAAGGGACTATGGCTACACCTTC. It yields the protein CASSYRGRDYGYTF.

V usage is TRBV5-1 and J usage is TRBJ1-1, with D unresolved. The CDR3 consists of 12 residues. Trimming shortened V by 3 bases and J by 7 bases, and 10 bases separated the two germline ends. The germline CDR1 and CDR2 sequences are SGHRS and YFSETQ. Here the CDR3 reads CASSSRADEAFF. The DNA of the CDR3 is TGCGCCAGCAGCTCGCGGGCAGATGAAGCTTTCTTT.